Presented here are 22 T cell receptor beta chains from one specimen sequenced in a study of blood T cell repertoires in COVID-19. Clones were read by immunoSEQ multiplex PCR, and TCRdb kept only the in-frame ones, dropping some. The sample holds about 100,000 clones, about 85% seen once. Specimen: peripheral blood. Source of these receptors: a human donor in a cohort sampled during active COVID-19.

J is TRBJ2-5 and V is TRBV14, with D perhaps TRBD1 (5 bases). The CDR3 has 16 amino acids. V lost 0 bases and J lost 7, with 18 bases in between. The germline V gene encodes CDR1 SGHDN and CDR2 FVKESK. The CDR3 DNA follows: TGTGCCAGCAGCCAAGATTTTGGGGCCCTCCAGGGGACCCAGTACTTC. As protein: CASSQDFGALQGTQYF.

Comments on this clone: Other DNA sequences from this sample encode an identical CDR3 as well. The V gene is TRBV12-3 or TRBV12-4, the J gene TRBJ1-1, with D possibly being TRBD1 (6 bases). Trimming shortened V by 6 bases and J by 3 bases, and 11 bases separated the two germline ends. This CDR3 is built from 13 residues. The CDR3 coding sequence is TGTGCCAGCAGCCCAGGGGTAGACACTGAAGCTTTCTTT. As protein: CASSPGVDTEAFF.

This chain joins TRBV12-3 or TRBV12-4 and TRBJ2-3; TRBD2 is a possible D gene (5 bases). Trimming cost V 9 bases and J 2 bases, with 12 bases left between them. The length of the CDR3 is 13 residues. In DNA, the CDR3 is TGTGCCAGTGGTGAGCGGACCACAGATACGCAGTATTTT. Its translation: CASGERTTDTQYF.

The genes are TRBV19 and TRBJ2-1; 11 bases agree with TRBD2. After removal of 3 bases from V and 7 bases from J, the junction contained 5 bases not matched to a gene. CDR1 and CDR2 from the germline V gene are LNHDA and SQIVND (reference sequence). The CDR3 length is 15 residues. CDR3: CASSILAGGRNEQFF. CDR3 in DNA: TGTGCCAGTAGTATTCTAGCGGGAGGTCGAAATGAGCAGTTCTTC.

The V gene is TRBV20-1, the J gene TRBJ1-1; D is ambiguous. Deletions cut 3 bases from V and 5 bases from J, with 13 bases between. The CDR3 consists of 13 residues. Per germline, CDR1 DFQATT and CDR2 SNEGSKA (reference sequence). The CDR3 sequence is CSASSGFRTEAFF. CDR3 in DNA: TGCAGTGCTAGTAGCGGGTTCAGAACTGAAGCTTTCTTT.

The CDR3 region has the DNA TGTGCCAGCAGGGCGCTAGCGGGGGGCTCGAATGAGCAGTTCTTC. Amino acid sequence: CASRALAGGSNEQFF. The chain carries TRBV6-5 and TRBJ2-1; 11 bases match TRBD2. Germline V gives CDR1 MNHEY, CDR2 SVGAGI. V dropped 6 bases and J dropped 7; count of bases not matched to a gene: 8. There are 15 residues in the CDR3.

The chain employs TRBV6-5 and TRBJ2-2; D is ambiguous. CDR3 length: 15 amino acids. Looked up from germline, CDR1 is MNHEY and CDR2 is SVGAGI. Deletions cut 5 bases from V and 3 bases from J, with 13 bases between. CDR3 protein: CASSQALIDTGELFF. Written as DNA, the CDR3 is TGTGCCAGCAGTCAGGCGTTAATAGACACCGGGGAGCTGTTTTTT.

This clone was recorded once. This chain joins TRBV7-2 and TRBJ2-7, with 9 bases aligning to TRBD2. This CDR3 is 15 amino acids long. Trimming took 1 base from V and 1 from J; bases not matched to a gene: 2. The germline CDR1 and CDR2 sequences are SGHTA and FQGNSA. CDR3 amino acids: CASSLGLAGSYEQYF. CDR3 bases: TGTGCCAGCAGCTTAGGCCTAGCGGGATCCTACGAGCAGTACTTC. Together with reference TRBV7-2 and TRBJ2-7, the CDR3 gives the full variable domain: GAGVSQSPSNKVTEKGKDVELRCDPISGHTALYWYRQSLGQGLEFLIYFQGNSAPDKSGLPSDRFSAERTGGSVSTLTIQRTQQEDSAVYLCASSLGLAGSYEQYFGPGTRLTVT.

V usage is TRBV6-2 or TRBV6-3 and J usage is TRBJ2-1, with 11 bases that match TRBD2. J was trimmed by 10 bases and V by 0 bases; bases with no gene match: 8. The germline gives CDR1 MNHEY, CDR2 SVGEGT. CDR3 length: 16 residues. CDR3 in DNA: TGTGCCAGCAGTTACTCCGGGACTAGCGGAAGACGGGAGCAGTTCTTC. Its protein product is CASSYSGTSGRREQFF.

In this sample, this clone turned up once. CDR3 region: CASGLAGHQEDTQYF. The CDR3 coding sequence is TGTGCCAGCGGACTAGCGGGACATCAGGAAGATACGCAGTATTTT. The chain combines TRBV28 with TRBJ2-3; 12 bases match TRBD2. From germline, CDR1 is MDHEN and CDR2 SYDVKM. This CDR3 has 15 amino acids. V trimming: 8 bases; J trimming: 5 bases; junction bases outside the gene matches: 8.

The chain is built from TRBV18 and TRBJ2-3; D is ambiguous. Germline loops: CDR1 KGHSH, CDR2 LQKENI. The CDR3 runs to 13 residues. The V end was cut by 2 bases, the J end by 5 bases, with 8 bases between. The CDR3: CASSPNARDTQYF. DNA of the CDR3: TGTGCCAGCTCACCAAATGCGAGAGATACGCAGTATTTT.

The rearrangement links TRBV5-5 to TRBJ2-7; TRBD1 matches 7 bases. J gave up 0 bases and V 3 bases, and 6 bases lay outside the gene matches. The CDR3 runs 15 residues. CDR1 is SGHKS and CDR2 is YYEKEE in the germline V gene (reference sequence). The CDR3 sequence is CASSWQTGSSYEQYF. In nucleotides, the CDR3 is TGTGCCAGCAGCTGGCAGACAGGGAGCTCCTACGAGCAGTACTTC.

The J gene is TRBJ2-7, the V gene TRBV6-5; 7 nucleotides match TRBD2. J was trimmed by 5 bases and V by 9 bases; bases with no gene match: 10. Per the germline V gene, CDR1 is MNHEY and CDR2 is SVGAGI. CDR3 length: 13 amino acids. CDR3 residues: CASRSGLVNEQYF. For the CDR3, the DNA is TGTGCCAGTCGGAGTGGACTAGTCAACGAGCAGTACTTC.

CDR3 sequence reads: CASGGQGTDTQYF. CDR3 sequence (DNA): TGTGCCAGCGGAGGACAGGGCACAGATACGCAGTATTTT. The V and J genes are TRBV27 and TRBJ2-3, with 7 bases matching TRBD1. V lost 8 bases to trimming and J lost 1 base; unmatched junction nucleotides: 3. CDR1 is MNHEY, CDR2 SMNVEV, per germline (reference sequence). CDR3 length: 13 amino acids.

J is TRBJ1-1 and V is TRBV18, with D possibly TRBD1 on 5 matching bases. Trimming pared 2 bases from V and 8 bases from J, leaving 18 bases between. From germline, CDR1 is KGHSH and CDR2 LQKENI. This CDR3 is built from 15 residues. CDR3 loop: CASSPSSGTASEAFF. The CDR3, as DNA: TGTGCCAGCTCACCAAGCAGCGGGACCGCTTCGGAAGCTTTCTTT.

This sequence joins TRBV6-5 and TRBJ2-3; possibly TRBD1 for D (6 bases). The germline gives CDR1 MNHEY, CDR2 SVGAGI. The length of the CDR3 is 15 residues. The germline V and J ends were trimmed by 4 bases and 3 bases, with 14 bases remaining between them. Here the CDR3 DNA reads TGTGCCAGCAGTTCCAGGGGCGTCGGGACAGATACGCAGTATTTT. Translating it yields CASSSRGVGTDTQYF.

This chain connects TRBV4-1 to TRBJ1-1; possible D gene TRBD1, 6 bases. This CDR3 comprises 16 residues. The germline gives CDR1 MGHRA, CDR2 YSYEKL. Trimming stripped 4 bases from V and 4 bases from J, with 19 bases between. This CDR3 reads CASSPRAGARGTEAFF. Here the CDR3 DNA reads TGCGCCAGCAGCCCCCGGGCGGGGGCAAGAGGCACTGAAGCTTTCTTT.

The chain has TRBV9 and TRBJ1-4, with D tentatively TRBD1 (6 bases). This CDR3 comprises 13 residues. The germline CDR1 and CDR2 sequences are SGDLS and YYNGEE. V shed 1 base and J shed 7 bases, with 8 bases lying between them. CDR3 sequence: CASSVLTGEKLFF. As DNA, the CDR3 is TGTGCCAGCAGCGTACTGACAGGTGAAAAACTGTTTTTT.

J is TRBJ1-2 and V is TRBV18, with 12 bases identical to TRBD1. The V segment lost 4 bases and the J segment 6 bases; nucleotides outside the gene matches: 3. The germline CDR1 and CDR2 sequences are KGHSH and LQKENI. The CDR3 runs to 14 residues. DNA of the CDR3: TGTGCCAGCTCACTGGGACAGGGGGCGGATGGCTACACCTTC. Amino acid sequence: CASSLGQGADGYTF. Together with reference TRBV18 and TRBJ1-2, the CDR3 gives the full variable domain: NAGVMQNPRHLVRRRGQEARLRCSPMKGHSHVYWYRQLPEEGLKFMVYLQKENIIDESGMPKERFSAEFPKEGPSILRIQQVVRGDSAAYFCASSLGQGADGYTFGSGTRLTVV.

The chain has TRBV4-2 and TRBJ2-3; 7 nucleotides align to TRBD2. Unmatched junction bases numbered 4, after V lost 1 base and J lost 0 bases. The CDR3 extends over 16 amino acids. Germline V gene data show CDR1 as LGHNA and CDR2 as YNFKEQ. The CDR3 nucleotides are TGTGCCAGCAGCCAAGGCCTAGCGGTTAGCACAGATACGCAGTATTTT. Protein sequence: CASSQGLAVSTDTQYF.

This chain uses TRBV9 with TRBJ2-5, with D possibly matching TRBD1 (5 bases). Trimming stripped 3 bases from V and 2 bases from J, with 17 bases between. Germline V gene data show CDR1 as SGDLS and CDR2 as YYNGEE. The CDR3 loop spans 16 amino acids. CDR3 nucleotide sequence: TGTGCCAGCAGCGCCCCCCTGGACAAGCAACAAGAGACCCAGTACTTC. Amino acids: CASSAPLDKQQETQYF.

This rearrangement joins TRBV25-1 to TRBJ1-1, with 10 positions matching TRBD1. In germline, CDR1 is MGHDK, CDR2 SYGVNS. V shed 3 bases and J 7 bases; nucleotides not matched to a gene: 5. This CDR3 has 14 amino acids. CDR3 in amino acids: CASSDPGQGNEAFF. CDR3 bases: TGTGCCAGCAGTGATCCGGGACAGGGGAATGAAGCTTTCTTT.